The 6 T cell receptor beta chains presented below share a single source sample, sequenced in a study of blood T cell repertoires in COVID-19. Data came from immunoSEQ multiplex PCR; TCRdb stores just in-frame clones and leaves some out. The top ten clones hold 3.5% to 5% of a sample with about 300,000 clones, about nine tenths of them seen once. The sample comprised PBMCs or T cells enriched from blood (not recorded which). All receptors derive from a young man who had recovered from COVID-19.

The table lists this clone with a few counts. CDR3 bases: TGTGCCAGCAGCCGCGTCGGTTCTACGCAGTATTTT. Protein: CASSRVGSTQYF. This rearrangement joins TRBV28 to TRBJ2-3; D remains unclear. This CDR3 has 12 amino acids. Trimming left V 6 bases short and J 8 bases short, with 12 bases between. Germline V gene data show CDR1 as MDHEN and CDR2 as SYDVKM.

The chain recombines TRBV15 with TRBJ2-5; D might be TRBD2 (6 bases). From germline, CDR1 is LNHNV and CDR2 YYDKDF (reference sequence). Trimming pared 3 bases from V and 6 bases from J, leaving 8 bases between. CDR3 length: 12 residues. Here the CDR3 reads CATSRGGQTQYF. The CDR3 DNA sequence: TGTGCCACCAGCAGGGGGGGACAGACCCAGTACTTC. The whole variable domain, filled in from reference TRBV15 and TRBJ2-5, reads DAMVIQNPRYQVTQFGKPVTLSCSQTLNHNVMYWYQQKSSQAPKLLFHYYDKDFNNEADTPDNFQSRRPNTSFCFLDIRSPGLGDTAMYLCATSRGGQTQYFGPGTRLLVL.

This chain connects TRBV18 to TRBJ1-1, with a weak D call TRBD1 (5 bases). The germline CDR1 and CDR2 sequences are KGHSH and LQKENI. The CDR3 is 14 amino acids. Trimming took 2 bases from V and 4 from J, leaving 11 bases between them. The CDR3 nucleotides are TGTGCCAGCTCACCAGGTCAGGGATCCACTGAAGCTTTCTTT. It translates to CASSPGQGSTEAFF.

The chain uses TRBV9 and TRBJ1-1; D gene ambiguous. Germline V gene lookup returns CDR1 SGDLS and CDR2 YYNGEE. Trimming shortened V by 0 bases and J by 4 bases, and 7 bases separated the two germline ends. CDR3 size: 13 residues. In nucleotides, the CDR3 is TGTGCCAGCAGCGTAGACGCGGGCACTGAAGCTTTCTTT. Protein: CASSVDAGTEAFF. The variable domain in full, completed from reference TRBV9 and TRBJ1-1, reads DSGVTQTPKHLITATGQRVTLRCSPRSGDLSVYWYQQSLDQGLQFLIQYYNGEERAKGNILERFSAQQFPDLHSELNLSSLELGDSALYFCASSVDAGTEAFFGQGTRLTVV.

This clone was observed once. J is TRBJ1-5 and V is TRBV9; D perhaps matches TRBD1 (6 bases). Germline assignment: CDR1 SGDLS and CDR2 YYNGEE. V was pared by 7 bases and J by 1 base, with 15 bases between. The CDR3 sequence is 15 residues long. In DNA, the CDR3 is TGTGCCAGCGAGGGGGGGCGCAACAGCAATCAGCCCCAGCATTTT. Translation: CASEGGRNSNQPQHF.

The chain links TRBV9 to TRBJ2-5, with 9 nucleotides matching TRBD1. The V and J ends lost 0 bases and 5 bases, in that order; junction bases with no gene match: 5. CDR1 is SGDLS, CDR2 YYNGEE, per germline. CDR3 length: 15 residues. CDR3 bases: TGTGCCAGCAGCGTAGGACAGGGGGAAAGGGAGACCCAGTACTTC. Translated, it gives CASSVGQGERETQYF.